A selection of T cell receptor beta chains follows, all from one sample in a study of vaccination and CD4 T cells after COVID-19. TCRdb ran MiXCR on the PCR reads and lists one entry per CDR3 protein. The sample has about 13,000 distinct CDR3 sequences; over 25% are singletons. Their target antigens are unknown. Sequenced material: CD4+ T cells from blood, cultured in vitro, taken before SARS-CoV-2 vaccination. These receptors were collected from a human donor who received a COVID-19 vaccine. Both conserved end residues are part of each CDR3. A D gene is named only where the DNA matches it firmly. Rows give clone size only sometimes, using once, few, many, or a class for an expanded clone.

cdr3_nt	cdr3_aa	j_call	clone_size	v_call	d_call
TGTGCCAGCAGAGGGCCGACCGTGGCTGAAGCTTTCTTT	CASRGPTVAEAFF	TRBJ1-1	-	TRBV12-3/TRBV12-4	-
TGTGCCAGTAGTCCCGGACACACGAACACCGGGGAGCTGTTTTTT	CASSPGHTNTGELFF	TRBJ2-2	-	TRBV19	-
TGTGCCAGCAGTGTGGCGAGGACCCACTCCTACGAGCAGTACTTC	CASSVARTHSYEQYF	TRBJ2-7	-	TRBV6-1	-
TGTGCCAGCAGCTTAGATCTAGGGACGAGGGAGCAGTACTTC	CASSLDLGTREQYF	TRBJ2-7	-	TRBV11-3	-
TGTGCCAGCAGCCTCCAGGACGGAGGCTCAGAGACCCAGTACTTC	CASSLQDGGSETQYF	TRBJ2-5	-	TRBV7-2	-
TGTGCCAGCAGCTTAGGAGGGACAGGGAACACAGATACGCAGTATTTT	CASSLGGTGNTDTQYF	TRBJ2-3	few	TRBV11-2	TRBD1
TGTGCCACCAGTGACCAGGGAGAGAGGTCCAATGAGCAGTTCTTC	CATSDQGERSNEQFF	TRBJ2-1	few	TRBV24-1	-
TGTGCCTGGGAACCGCGGACAGGGGCAAACATTCAGTACTTC	CAWEPRTGANIQYF	TRBJ2-4	-	TRBV30	TRBD1
TGTGCCAGCAGCTTAGTCAGGGTGGCTGCTGGCTACACCTTC	CASSLVRVAAGYTF	TRBJ1-2	few	TRBV7-2	-
TGTGCCAGCAGCAGACAGGGGGTCAATCAGCCCCAGCATTTT	CASSRQGVNQPQHF	TRBJ1-5	medium-sized	TRBV21-1	-
TGCAGTGCACCCGGACAGGGAATCGATTCACCCCTCCACTTT	CSAPGQGIDSPLHF	TRBJ1-6	few	TRBV20-1	TRBD1
TGCAGTGCTAGAGATCGAGCCAGATACGTCCCCACGGGCGAAAAACTGTTTTTT	CSARDRARYVPTGEKLFF	TRBJ1-4	medium-sized	TRBV20-1	-
TGTGCCAGCAGCCCGGGACAGGGGATATACACCGGGGAGCTGTTTTTT	CASSPGQGIYTGELFF	TRBJ2-2	few	TRBV11-3	TRBD1
TGTGCCAGCAGTTACTCGAGGGCGCGAGGGCGGGAGAACACTGAAGCTTTCTTT	CASSYSRARGRENTEAFF	TRBJ1-1	-	TRBV6-2/TRBV6-3	-
TGTGCCACAACGCGGGGGGCCGAGACAGATACGCAGTATTTT	CATTRGAETDTQYF	TRBJ2-3	-	TRBV6-1	TRBD2
TGCGCCAGCAGCCGCCGACCTATAGGGGGCGTAGAGACAGATACGCAGTATTTT	CASSRRPIGGVETDTQYF	TRBJ2-3	few	TRBV5-1	TRBD1
TGTGCCAGTTCGGCAAATCAGTATGGCTACACCTTC	CASSANQYGYTF	TRBJ1-2	few	TRBV12-3/TRBV12-4	-
TGTGCCAGCAGCTTAGGTCAAGAGACCCAGTACTTC	CASSLGQETQYF	TRBJ2-5	-	TRBV11-2	-
TGTGCCAGCAGCCGCGACTCGAGCTCCTACAATGAGCAGTTCTTC	CASSRDSSSYNEQFF	TRBJ2-1	-	TRBV7-9	-
TGTGCCAGCAGCTTAGGGTCGCCGGGGGGCCAAGAGACCCAGTACTTC	CASSLGSPGGQETQYF	TRBJ2-5	few	TRBV7-2	TRBD2
TGTGCCAGCAGCTTGGTACCAGGCAATCAGCCCCAGCATTTT	CASSLVPGNQPQHF	TRBJ1-5	-	TRBV11-2	-
TGTGCCACCAGTGATTATGGAGATGGCTACACCTTC	CATSDYGDGYTF	TRBJ1-2	few	TRBV24-1	-
TGTGCCAGCAGTTACTCCCCGAGAGATTCACCCCTCCACTTT	CASSYSPRDSPLHF	TRBJ1-6	few	TRBV6-5	-
TGTGCCAGCGGGGAGACGGGTAATGAAAAACTGTTTTTT	CASGETGNEKLFF	TRBJ1-4	few	TRBV6-1	-
TGCAGCGTTAAACAGACTAACACCGGGGAGCTGTTTTTT	CSVKQTNTGELFF	TRBJ2-2	-	TRBV29-1	-
TGTGCCAGCAGCTTAGATTTAGGGGGGCGCATTTCCTACGAGCAGTACTTC	CASSLDLGGRISYEQYF	TRBJ2-7	few	TRBV7-9	-
TGTGCCAGCAGTTACAGGGGGCGCGGGACTGAAGCTTTCTTT	CASSYRGRGTEAFF	TRBJ1-1	-	TRBV28	TRBD1
TGTGCCAGCAGCATGGACTCAAATTCTTACGAGCAGTACTTC	CASSMDSNSYEQYF	TRBJ2-7	-	TRBV9	-
TGTGCCAGCAGCTTGGACAGGGGGGCGCCAGTCTATGGCTACACCTTC	CASSLDRGAPVYGYTF	TRBJ1-2	-	TRBV5-6	TRBD1
TGTGCCAGCAGCCCCCTCCTTGGGGAGCAGTACTTC	CASSPLLGEQYF	TRBJ2-7	-	TRBV7-9	-
TGTGCCAGCAGGGGCGGCGGATCAAATTCACCCCTCCACTTT	CASRGGGSNSPLHF	TRBJ1-6	-	TRBV12-3/TRBV12-4	-
TGTGCCAGCAGCCGACAGGGCGGCAATGAGCAGTTCTTC	CASSRQGGNEQFF	TRBJ2-1	-	TRBV7-8	TRBD1
TGTGCCAGCAGCTTTCTGGACAGGGGTGGTTTAGTGGAGCAGTACTTC	CASSFLDRGGLVEQYF	TRBJ2-7	few	TRBV7-2	TRBD1
TGTGCCAGCAGCTTAGAAGGTCCCCGCTACGAGCAGTACTTC	CASSLEGPRYEQYF	TRBJ2-7	-	TRBV11-2	-
TGTGCCAGCAGGCCGGAGGGACGGGGGGGCCTCTCAATGACAGATACGCAGTATTTT	CASRPEGRGGLSMTDTQYF	TRBJ2-3	few	TRBV25-1	TRBD2
TGTGCCAGCAGCTTGGGGCAGCTAGGACCAGGGGCCCTTGCCAACGTCCTGACTTTC	CASSLGQLGPGALANVLTF	TRBJ2-6	few	TRBV7-2	-
TGTGCCAGCAGCTCCGACCCCTCTTACACTAGCGGGGGCCAAGAGACCCAGTACTTC	CASSSDPSYTSGGQETQYF	TRBJ2-5	-	TRBV5-5	TRBD2
TGCGCCAGCAGCCTCAGGGGGGGAGTACCCTATGGCTACACCTTC	CASSLRGGVPYGYTF	TRBJ1-2	-	TRBV5-1	TRBD1
TGTGCCAGCAGTGGGTCACAGGTCAATGAGCAGTTCTTC	CASSGSQVNEQFF	TRBJ2-1	-	TRBV25-1	-
TGTGCCAGCAGGCGGAGACTAGCGGGGGACAATGAGCAGTTCTTC	CASRRRLAGDNEQFF	TRBJ2-1	once	TRBV2	TRBD2
TGTGCCAGCATAGACAGGGGCAATCAGCCCCAGCATTTT	CASIDRGNQPQHF	TRBJ1-5	few	TRBV6-1	TRBD1
TGTGCCAGCAGCTTCCGTAGCGGGGGGGCGTTGGTGGAGACCCAGTACTTC	CASSFRSGGALVETQYF	TRBJ2-5	-	TRBV5-4	TRBD2
TGTGCCACCAGCAGAGGACTAGCGGGGGGAAGCTCCTACAATGAGCAGTTCTTC	CATSRGLAGGSSYNEQFF	TRBJ2-1	-	TRBV15	TRBD2
TGTGCCAGCAGCCCGAGTCCGCCGGGGACCGGGGAGCTGTTTTTT	CASSPSPPGTGELFF	TRBJ2-2	few	TRBV7-7	-
TGTGCCAGCAGCCCCCCTTTGGGAGAAAGAGAACAAGAGACCCAGTACTTC	CASSPPLGEREQETQYF	TRBJ2-5	-	TRBV11-3	-